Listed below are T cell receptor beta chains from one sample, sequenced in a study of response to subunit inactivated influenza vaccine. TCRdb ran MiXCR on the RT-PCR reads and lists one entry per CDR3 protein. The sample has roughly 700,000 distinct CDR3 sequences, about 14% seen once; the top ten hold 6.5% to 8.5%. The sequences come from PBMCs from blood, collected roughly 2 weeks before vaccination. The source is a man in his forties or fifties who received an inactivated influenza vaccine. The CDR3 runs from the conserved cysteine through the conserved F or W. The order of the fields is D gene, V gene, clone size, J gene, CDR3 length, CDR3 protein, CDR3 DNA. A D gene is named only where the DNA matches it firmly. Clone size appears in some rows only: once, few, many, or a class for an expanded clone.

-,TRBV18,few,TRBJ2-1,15,CASSPASLTYNEQFF,TGTGCCAGCTCACCGGCGAGCCTTACCTACAATGAGCAGTTCTTC
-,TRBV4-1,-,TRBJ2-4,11,CASSQDAIQYF,TGCGCCAGCAGCCAAGATGCCATTCAGTACTTC
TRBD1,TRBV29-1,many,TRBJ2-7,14,CSIVVGQGSYEQYF,TGCAGCATAGTGGTGGGACAGGGGTCCTACGAGCAGTACTTC
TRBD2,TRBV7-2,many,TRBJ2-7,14,CASSFVAGVGEQYF,TGTGCCAGCAGCTTCGTGGCGGGGGTCGGGGAGCAGTACTTC
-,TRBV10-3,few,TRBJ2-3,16,CAISESGSSSTDTQYF,TGTGCCATCAGTGAGTCGGGGTCGTCTAGCACAGATACGCAGTATTTT
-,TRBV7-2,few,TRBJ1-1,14,CASSLTTGNTEAFF,TGTGCCAGCAGCTTAACGACAGGGAACACTGAAGCTTTCTTT
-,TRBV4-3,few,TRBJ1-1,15,CASSQDLQGNTEAFF,TGCGCCAGCAGCCAAGATCTCCAGGGGAACACTGAAGCTTTCTTT
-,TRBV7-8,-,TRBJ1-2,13,CASSLSLGTGYTF,TGTGCCAGCAGCTTATCCCTAGGAACTGGCTACACCTTC
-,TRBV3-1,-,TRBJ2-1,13,CASTGTVEDEQFF,TGTGCCAGCACCGGGACGGTGGAGGATGAGCAGTTCTTC
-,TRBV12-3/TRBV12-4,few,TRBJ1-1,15,CASSLGGIFNTEAFF,TGTGCCAGCAGTTTAGGGGGGATCTTTAACACTGAAGCTTTCTTT
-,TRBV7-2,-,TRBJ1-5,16,CASSPRGGRSNQPQHF,TGTGCCAGCAGCCCCCGTGGAGGGAGGAGCAATCAGCCCCAGCATTTT
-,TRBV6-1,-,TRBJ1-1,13,CASLGPMNTEAFF,TGTGCCAGCTTGGGGCCAATGAACACTGAAGCTTTCTTT
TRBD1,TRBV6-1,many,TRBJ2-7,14,CASRQPGQHYEQYF,TGTGCCAGCAGGCAGCCGGGACAGCACTACGAGCAGTACTTC
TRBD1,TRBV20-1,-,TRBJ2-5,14,CSARETGARGTQYF,TGCAGTGCTAGAGAGACAGGGGCTAGGGGGACCCAGTACTTC
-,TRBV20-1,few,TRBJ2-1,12,CSPWTANNEQFF,TGCAGTCCCTGGACAGCAAACAATGAGCAGTTCTTC
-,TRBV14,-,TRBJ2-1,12,CASRRVGYEQFF,TGTGCCAGCAGGCGGGTTGGTTATGAGCAGTTCTTC
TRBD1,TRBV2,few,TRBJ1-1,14,CASKGQGVWTEAFF,TGTGCCAGCAAAGGACAGGGGGTTTGGACTGAAGCTTTCTTT
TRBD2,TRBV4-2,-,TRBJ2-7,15,CASSQLAGGDYEQYF,TGTGCCAGCAGCCAACTAGCGGGGGGGGACTACGAGCAGTACTTC
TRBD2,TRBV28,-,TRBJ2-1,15,CASSGPGGGWDEQFF,TGTGCCAGCAGCGGACCCGGGGGGGGGTGGGATGAGCAGTTCTTC
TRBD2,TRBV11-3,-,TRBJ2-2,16,CASSLVGGPFTGELFF,TGTGCCAGCAGCTTGGTGGGAGGGCCGTTCACCGGGGAGCTGTTTTTT
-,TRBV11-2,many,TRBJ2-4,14,CASSRGAEENIQYF,TGTGCCAGCAGCCGAGGGGCTGAGGAAAACATTCAGTACTTC
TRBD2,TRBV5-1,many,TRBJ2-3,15,CASSFEGLGGDTQYF,TGCGCCAGCAGCTTTGAGGGACTAGGAGGAGATACGCAGTATTTT
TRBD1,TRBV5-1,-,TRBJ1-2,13,CASSATGDYGYTF,TGCGCCAGCAGCGCGACAGGGGACTATGGCTACACCTTC
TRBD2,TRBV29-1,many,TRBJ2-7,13,CSVVLAGIYEQYF,TGCAGCGTTGTTTTAGCGGGAATCTACGAGCAGTACTTC
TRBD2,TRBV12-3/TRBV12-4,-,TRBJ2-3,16,CASSKGLAGGLGTQYF,TGTGCCAGCAGTAAGGGACTAGCGGGGGGACTTGGTACGCAGTATTTT
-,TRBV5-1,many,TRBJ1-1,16,CASSPQARLRNTEAFF,TGCGCCAGCAGCCCGCAGGCCCGGTTGAGGAACACTGAAGCTTTCTTT
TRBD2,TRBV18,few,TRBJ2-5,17,CASSPLMASGSGETQYF,TGTGCCAGCTCTCCTCTAATGGCTAGCGGCTCCGGGGAGACCCAGTACTTC
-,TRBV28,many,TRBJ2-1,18,CASSPITPQGTTDNEQFF,TGTGCCAGCAGCCCCATCACCCCCCAGGGAACTACTGACAATGAGCAGTTCTTC
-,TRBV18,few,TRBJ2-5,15,CASSPDRRNQETQYF,TGTGCCAGCTCACCAGACAGGAGGAACCAAGAGACCCAGTACTTC
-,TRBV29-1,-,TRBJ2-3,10,CSGAQNTQYF,TGCAGCGGCGCCCAAAATACGCAGTATTTT
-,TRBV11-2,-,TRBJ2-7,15,CASSPQTGLWGEQYF,TGTGCCAGCAGCCCACAAACAGGGTTATGGGGAGAGCAGTACTTC
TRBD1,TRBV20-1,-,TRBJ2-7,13,CSAEQTGEYEQYF,TGCAGTGCGGAACAGACAGGGGAATACGAGCAGTACTTC
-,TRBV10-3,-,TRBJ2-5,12,CAISDHQETQYF,TGTGCCATCAGTGACCACCAAGAGACCCAGTACTTC
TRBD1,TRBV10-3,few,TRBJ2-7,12,CAISLQGAEQYF,TGTGCCATCAGTCTACAGGGGGCCGAGCAGTACTTC
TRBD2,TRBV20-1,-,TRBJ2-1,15,CSAGRSGTSYNEQFF,TGCAGTGCTGGACGTAGCGGGACCTCCTACAATGAGCAGTTCTTC
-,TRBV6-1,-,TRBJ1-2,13,CASSPTAYYGYTF,TGTGCCAGCAGTCCGACGGCCTACTATGGCTACACCTTC
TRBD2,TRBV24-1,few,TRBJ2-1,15,CATSDPGGPRNEQFF,TGTGCCACCAGTGACCCGGGAGGGCCTCGGAATGAGCAGTTCTTC
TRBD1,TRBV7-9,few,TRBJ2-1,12,CATDRGSDEQFF,TGTGCCACCGACAGGGGAAGCGATGAGCAGTTCTTC
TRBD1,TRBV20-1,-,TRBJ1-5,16,CSALGGGLTGHQPQHF,TGCAGTGCCCTCGGAGGGGGATTGACAGGGCATCAGCCCCAGCATTTT
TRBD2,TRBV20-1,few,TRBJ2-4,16,CSAKLAGVVSKNIQYF,TGCAGTGCTAAACTAGCGGGGGTCGTTTCCAAAAACATTCAGTACTTC
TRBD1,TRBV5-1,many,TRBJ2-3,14,CASSYGQDGDTQYF,TGCGCCAGCAGCTACGGACAGGACGGAGATACGCAGTATTTT
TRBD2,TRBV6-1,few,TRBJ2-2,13,CASRGLGTGELFF,TGTGCCAGCAGAGGACTAGGCACCGGGGAGCTGTTTTTT
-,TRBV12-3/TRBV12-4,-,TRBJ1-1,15,CASHFPRGTGTEAFF,TGTGCCAGCCACTTTCCCCGGGGGACGGGGACTGAAGCTTTCTTT
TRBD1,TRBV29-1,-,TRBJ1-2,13,CSVRTGANYGYTF,TGCAGCGTGCGGACAGGTGCTAACTATGGCTACACCTTC
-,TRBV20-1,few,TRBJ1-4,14,CSASLPGGFEKLFF,TGCAGTGCTAGTCTCCCGGGGGGATTTGAAAAACTGTTTTTT
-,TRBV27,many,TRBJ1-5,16,CASSLWAPNSNQPQHF,TGTGCCAGCAGTTTATGGGCACCTAATAGCAATCAGCCCCAGCATTTT
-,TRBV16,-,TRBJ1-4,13,CASMPGQLEKLFF,TGTGCCAGCATGCCCGGACAGCTTGAAAAACTGTTTTTT
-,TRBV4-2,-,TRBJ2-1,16,CASSQDPTGGWNEQFF,TGTGCCAGCAGCCAAGATCCCACGGGTGGATGGAATGAGCAGTTCTTC
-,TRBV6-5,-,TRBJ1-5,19,CASSYSLRRAEYSNQPQHF,TGTGCCAGCAGTTACTCTTTGAGACGAGCCGAATATAGCAATCAGCCCCAGCATTTT
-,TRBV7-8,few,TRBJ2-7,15,CASSLTGFSTYEQYF,TGTGCCAGCAGCTTAACAGGGTTCTCAACCTACGAGCAGTACTTC